These T cell receptor beta chains were read from a single sample in a study of beta chain features in type 1 diabetes. Using immunoSEQ multiplex PCR, the repertoire was profiled, and TCRdb retains in-frame clones only, with some absent. The repertoire holds 130,000 or so clones, with roughly 10% as singletons. Input material: central memory CD4+ T cells from blood. Receptors originate from a man younger than 40 with type 1 diabetes. Both conserved end residues are part of each CDR3. The D gene is left open where the match is weak. Size is stated for part of the rows, as once, few or many counts, or as a class when the clone is expanded.

clone_size d_call j_call v_call cdr3_nt cdr3_aa
many TRBD2 TRBJ2-5 TRBV2 TGTGCCAGCAAGCCCACGGGGGGAGGAGAGACCCAGTACTTC CASKPTGGGETQYF
few NA TRBJ2-3 TRBV15 TGTGCCACGTCCGCCCTGAAAGGGGCCGGCACAGATACGCAGTATTTT CATSALKGAGTDTQYF
NA NA TRBJ1-2 TRBV14 TGTGCCAGCAGCCGCCACGGACAGAACTATGGCTACACCTTC CASSRHGQNYGYTF
few NA TRBJ1-2 TRBV7-2 TGTGCCAGCAGCTTAGGGGGGGGTGTTAACTATGGCTACACCTTC CASSLGGGVNYGYTF
NA NA TRBJ2-6 TRBV7-2 TGTGCCAGCAGCTCTAATTCTGGGGCCAACGTCCTGACTTTC CASSSNSGANVLTF
NA NA TRBJ2-5 TRBV5-4 TGTGCCAGCAGCACTGACTCAAAAGAGACCCAGTACTTC CASSTDSKETQYF
few TRBD1 TRBJ2-7 TRBV4-1 TGCGCCAGCAGCCCCTCGACAGGGTACGAGCAGTACTTC CASSPSTGYEQYF
NA TRBD1 TRBJ2-7 TRBV7-2 TGTGCCAGCAGCTCCTACGGACAGGTTGGCTACGAGCAGTACTTC CASSSYGQVGYEQYF
few NA TRBJ2-7 TRBV4-1 TGCGCCAGCAAGGTGTCGGAGGCGGCCTACGAGCAGTACTTC CASKVSEAAYEQYF
few NA TRBJ2-5 TRBV10-3 TGTGCCATCAGCCCTGCGTCGGGGGGCGGGGAGACCCAGTACTTC CAISPASGGGETQYF
few NA TRBJ1-2 TRBV19 TGTGCCAGTAGCCCGCGGGAGTTTCGAGGCTACACCTTC CASSPREFRGYTF
few NA TRBJ1-5 TRBV2 TGTGCCAGCAGTGATTTTGGGGGGAGCAATCAGCCCCAGCATTTT CASSDFGGSNQPQHF
many NA TRBJ1-6 TRBV7-9 TGTGCCAGCAGCTTAGCCGCAGGCCGGTTTCGCTCACCCCTCCACTTT CASSLAAGRFRSPLHF
NA NA TRBJ2-7 TRBV6-5 TGTGCCAGCAGTTACTCGCCTTTCGACACTTGGGAGCAGTACTTC CASSYSPFDTWEQYF
NA NA TRBJ1-3 TRBV10-3 TGTGCCATCAGCGAGCTAGGACATGATGAATATTTT CAISELGHDEYF
NA NA TRBJ2-1 TRBV5-4 TGTGCCAGCAGCTTGTCAAGGGGGTACTACAATGAGCAGTTCTTC CASSLSRGYYNEQFF
few NA TRBJ1-1 TRBV28 TGTGCCAGCAAAGGAGGAGCCGGACCTTTCTTT CASKGGAGPFF
few NA TRBJ2-7 TRBV28 TGTGCCAGCAGTTTATTCGCAGGGACCTACGAGCAGTACTTC CASSLFAGTYEQYF
few TRBD1 TRBJ2-5 TRBV7-9 TGTGCCAGCAGTACAGGGGAAGAGACCCAGTACTTC CASSTGEETQYF